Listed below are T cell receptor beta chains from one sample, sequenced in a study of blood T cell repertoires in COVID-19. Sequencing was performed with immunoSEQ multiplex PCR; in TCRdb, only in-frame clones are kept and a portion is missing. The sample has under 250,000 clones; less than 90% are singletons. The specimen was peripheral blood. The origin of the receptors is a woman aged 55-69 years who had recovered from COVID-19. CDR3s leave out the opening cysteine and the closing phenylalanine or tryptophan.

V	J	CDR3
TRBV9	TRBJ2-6	ASSLRQSGANVLT
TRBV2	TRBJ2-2	ASTGTGNTGELF
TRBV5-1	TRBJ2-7	ASSEGQGNEQY
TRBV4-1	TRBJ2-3	ASSRTWLAGGQSTDTQY
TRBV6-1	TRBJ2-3	ASSGRLAGPTDTQY
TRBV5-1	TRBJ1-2	ASSSGWSDGYT
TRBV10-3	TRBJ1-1	AIKGEGANTEAF
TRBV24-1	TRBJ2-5	ATSDSTGLQETQY
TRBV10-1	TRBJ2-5	ASRTPLAGGLETQY
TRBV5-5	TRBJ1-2	ASSLDSNYGYT
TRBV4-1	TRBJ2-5	ASSQVSRGILQETQY
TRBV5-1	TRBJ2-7	ASSNPTEGAAEQY
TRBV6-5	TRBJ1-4	ASRRSSPNEKLF
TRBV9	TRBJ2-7	ASSVGDGQGPSSYEQY
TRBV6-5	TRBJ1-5	ASLSGANQPQH
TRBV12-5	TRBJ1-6	ASGLVSRGWNSPLH
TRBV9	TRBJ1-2	ASSPGGINYGYT
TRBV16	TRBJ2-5	ASSQMQETQY
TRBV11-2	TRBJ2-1	ASSSISGGAIEQF
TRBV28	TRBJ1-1	ASRNTGRTEAF
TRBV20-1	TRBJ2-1	SVRGLNEQF
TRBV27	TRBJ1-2	ASKPALDRDNYGYT
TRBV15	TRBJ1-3	ATSRDTGFENTIY
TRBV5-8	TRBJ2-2	ASSAANTGELF
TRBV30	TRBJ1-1	AWTPQGVLNTEAF
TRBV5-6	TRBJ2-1	ASSLPLSSYNEQF
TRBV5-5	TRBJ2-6	ASSFEAGLSSGANVLT